This TCR beta chain emerged from a study of human T cells and chemical hapten exposure. Whole-study context: Minor volume differences among pooled libraries chiefly drove per-sample TCR yield variation.

The CDR3 extends over 16 amino acids. Looked up from germline, CDR1 is KGHSH and CDR2 is LQKENI. Trimming shortened V by 3 bases and J by 0 bases, and 13 bases separated the two germline ends. TCRdb redid the calling of the RACE reads with MiXCR, one entry per CDR3 protein. Of about 180,000 distinct CDR3 sequences in the sample, just under 30% were seen once. Time point described: pre-sensitization, week 0. Treatment here: therapeutic diphenylcyclopropenone sensitization with weekly scalp DPC. This TCR was sampled from a woman in her twenties or thirties with alopecia areata. Some clones in this sample may be carry-over from other donors' samples. The sample in question was whole blood, obtained in connection with sensitization to the hapten diphenylcyclopropenone (DPC). This chain links TRBV18 with TRBJ2-3; D is unresolved. CDR3 loop: CASSPTGPSSTDTQYF. The CDR3 DNA sequence: TGTGCCAGCTCACCTACCGGCCCGTCAAGCACAGATACGCAGTATTTT.